Sequencing of this T cell receptor beta chain was carried out in a study of PD-1 blockade in classical Hodgkin lymphoma (dated by TCRdb to about 2020). Notes on the research overall: Nivolumab dosing was 3 mg/kg intravenously every 2 weeks, continuing until either disease progression or unacceptable toxicity. To define a peripheral blood immune signature of response to PD-1 blockade in classical Hodgkin lymphoma, the study combined TCR beta sequencing with CyTOF. Points the paper makes about the study in general: Baseline TCR diversity was reported to be lower in newly diagnosed patients than in healthy donors and to be lower still in relapsed/refractory patients. Among trial patients, those achieving complete response had baseline diversity similar to that of newly diagnosed patients, while diversity was significantly lower in partial responders and progressors. The study was limited to a single clinical trial cohort, and causes of repertoire differences, possibly disease activity or prior therapy, remained undefined. Lower diversity was seen in patients whose nivolumab began less than 1 year after ASCT, and these patients were left out of later analyses so that immune reconstitution would not confound the results. CD4+ but not CD8+ TCR diversity rose significantly by C4D1 (p=0.0027 vs p=0.16), most apparent in complete responders (p=0.02).

Genomic DNA was isolated using the Qiagen DNeasy kit from unsorted PBMCs as well as from negatively selected CD4+ and CD8+ fractions. Amplification of TCR beta CDR3 regions was done by immunoSEQ multiplex PCR with primers that anneal to V and J segments. Amplification bias was minimized using a synthetic immune receptor repertoire, and residual bias was removed computationally after sequencing. Per the authors' processing: Repertoire diversity was quantified as the Shannon entropy index using custom Python scripts. Unsorted, CD4+ and CD8+ repertoires were examined separately, except in combined analyses, for which CD4+ and CD8+ sequences were merged in silico. A clone was considered expanded if an increase in frequency of at least 2-fold after treatment relative to C1D1 was found, and a pseudocount of 0.5 was applied to clones undetected at baseline. Singleton clones were defined as clones with 0 or 1 copy at C1D1, and non-singleton clones were defined as clones with 2 or more copies. Clones expanded in unsorted samples were labelled as CD4+, CD8+ or unknown by matching protein sequences in sorted samples from the same patient. Wilcoxon tests on paired samples were used to test diversity changes from C1D1 to C4D1. Here the immuneACCESS table is served through TCRdb, limited to in-frame sequences with V and J called. Missing clones are a known gap in these copies; in checked studies unresolved V genes cover under half, and the rest lacks a known reason. V, J and clone size are taken as reported in that table, and D and trimming were inferred from the DNA itself. This sample lists roughly 20,000 clones; roughly 84% were detected once. 6% to 7.5% of the sample is taken by the ten largest.

With respect to this clone: No cognate antigen has been identified for it. One base away there is no much larger clone; base qualities are not given.

The time point label corresponds to: cycle 4 day 1 (C4D1), after five to seven weeks of nivolumab. Every trial patient had relapsed after autologous stem cell transplantation, and cohorts A, B and C differed in prior brentuximab vedotin exposure. Magnetic negative selection with a Miltenyi CD8+ T cell isolation kit was used to purify CD8+ T cells from thawed PBMCs. The trial cohort was composed of 56 patients with relapsed/refractory classical Hodgkin lymphoma, for whom complete response, partial response or progressive disease was recorded as best overall response. In the multi-cohort phase II CheckMate 205 trial, trial patients received single-agent nivolumab. An independent review committee assessed best overall response using the 2007 International Working Group response criteria. PBMCs from the trial were collected at three points: immediately before nivolumab initiation (C1D1), and during therapy at cycle 2 day 1 and cycle 4 day 1. Peripheral blood was collected in 8 mL Vacutainer Cell Preparation Tubes, from which PBMCs were isolated by centrifugation and then cryopreserved. Purified CD4+ and CD8+ fractions were prepared only for cases with an additional available PBMC sample. Magnetically labelled cells were removed on LS columns in a quadroMACS separator, and the flow-through was retained as the purified fraction.

From cysteine to phenylalanine, the CDR3 is 15 amino acids long. Just the 45-base CDR3 DNA is kept, in frame starting at base 1. V was cut back by 7 bases and J by 0 bases, leaving a gap of 15 bases between them. The germline V gene specifies MNHEY as CDR1 and SVGAGI as CDR2. The TCR originated in a human donor with classical Hodgkin lymphoma. Sequences were derived from CD8+ T cells from blood, sampled before the fourth cycle of nivolumab. The rearranged chain carries TRBV6-5 and TRBJ1-2; TRBD1 could be the D gene, as 5 bases match. This receptor has the CDR3 CASTDGAGSNYGYTF. The bases are TGTGCCAGCACCGATGGGGCAGGATCTAACTATGGCTACACCTTC.